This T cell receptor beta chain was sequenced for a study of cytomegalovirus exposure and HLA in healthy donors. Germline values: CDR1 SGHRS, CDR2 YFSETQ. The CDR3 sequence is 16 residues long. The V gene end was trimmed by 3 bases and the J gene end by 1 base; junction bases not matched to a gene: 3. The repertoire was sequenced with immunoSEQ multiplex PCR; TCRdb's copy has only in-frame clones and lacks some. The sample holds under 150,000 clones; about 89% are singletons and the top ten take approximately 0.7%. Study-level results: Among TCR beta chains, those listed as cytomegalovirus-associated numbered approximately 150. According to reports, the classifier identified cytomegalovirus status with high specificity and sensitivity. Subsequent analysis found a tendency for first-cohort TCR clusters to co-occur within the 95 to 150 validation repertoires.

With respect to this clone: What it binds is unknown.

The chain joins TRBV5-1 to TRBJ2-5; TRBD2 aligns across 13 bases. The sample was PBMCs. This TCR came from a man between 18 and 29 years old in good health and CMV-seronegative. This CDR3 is CASSSGLAGFQETQYF. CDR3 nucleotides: TGCGCCAGCAGCTCGGGACTAGCGGGGTTCCAAGAGACCCAGTACTTC.